This entry features one T cell receptor beta chain sequence. The antigen is not known. The method was immunoSEQ multiplex PCR; TCRdb's version includes in-frame clones alone and lacks a portion of them. Of 10,000 or so clones listed, more than 75% were seen once; the top ten hold 15%. Trimming stripped 6 bases from V and 0 bases from J, with 15 bases between. The CDR3 is 16 residues long. Per germline, CDR1 MNHEY and CDR2 SMNVEV (reference sequence). The sample's time point: newly diagnosed, previously untreated cHL patient sample. CD8+ T cells were isolated from thawed PBMCs by magnetic negative selection. The data are from a study of PD-1 blockade in classical Hodgkin lymphoma. The study's findings and limits: Factors driving the repertoire differences, possibly disease activity or prior therapy, remain undefined. At baseline, newly diagnosed patients reportedly showed less TCR diversity than healthy donors.

The chain combines TRBV27 with TRBJ1-5, with D possibly TRBD1 on 6 matching bases. The receptor was isolated from a human donor with classical Hodgkin lymphoma. Sample: CD8+ T cells from blood. In DNA, the CDR3 is TGTGCCAGCAGCCGAGGGGGGACGTATAGCAATCAGCCCCAGCATTTT. Its protein is CASSRGGTYSNQPQHF.